The entry that follows covers one TCR beta chain sequence. This specimen belongs to a study of blood T cell repertoires in COVID-19. At the level of the study: The samples span acute and convalescent COVID-19 from the United States, Italy and Spain. The cDNA or gDNA used as material had been derived from T cells, B-cell-depleted T cells, or PBMCs.

From germline, CDR1 is KGHSH and CDR2 LQKENI. V lost 5 bases to trimming and J lost 1 base, with 12 bases between them. The CDR3 consists of 14 residues. In the study's own analysis: From reference gene primer amplification, estimates of nucleated cell counts were derived. The data were produced by immunoSEQ multiplex PCR, yet TCRdb's version contains in-frame clones alone and is incomplete. V, J and clone size were drawn from that table, and D and trimming were deduced from the DNA. The table lists fewer than 250,000 clones, nearly 85% of them singletons. Sequenced material: peripheral blood. The V and J genes are TRBV18 and TRBJ2-7, with D uncertain. This TCR came from a human donor in a cohort sampled during active COVID-19. The CDR3 DNA sequence: TGTGCCAGCTCAAAAACTGCCGGGTCCTACGAGCAGTACTTC. It translates to CASSKTAGSYEQYF.